Listed below are T cell receptor beta chains from one sample, sequenced in a study of blood T cell repertoires in COVID-19. Sequenced by immunoSEQ multiplex PCR; TCRdb stores in-frame clones only, minus some. The table has 130,000 to 150,000 clones, over 65% seen once. Specimen: peripheral blood. The receptors were gathered from a human donor in a cohort sampled during active COVID-19. CDR3s include the opening cysteine and the closing phenylalanine or tryptophan. The D gene is left open where the match is weak. Not every row has a clone size; where given, it reads once, few, many or a size class.

-	once	TRBV29-1	TRBJ2-2	TGCAGCGTTGGCAGGGGATCCACCGGGGAGCTGTTTTTT	CSVGRGSTGELFF
TRBD1	-	TRBV5-1	TRBJ1-1	TGCGCCAGCAGCTTTTCGGGACAGACGAGCACTGCAGCTTTCTTT	CASSFSGQTSTAAFF
-	-	TRBV9	TRBJ1-3	TGTGCCAGCAGCCTCGCGCCAGCGACCTCTGGAAACACCATATATTTT	CASSLAPATSGNTIYF
-	few	TRBV10-3	TRBJ1-6	TGTGCCATCAGTGGTCAGTATAATTCACCCCTCCACTTT	CAISGQYNSPLHF
-	-	TRBV6-4	TRBJ1-3	TGTGCCAGCAGCCCGGACAGCGGGAGAAACACCATATATTTT	CASSPDSGRNTIYF
-	-	TRBV6-2/TRBV6-3	TRBJ2-1	TGTGCCAGCAGTTACTCGATTACGGGTTACAATGAGCAGTTCTTC	CASSYSITGYNEQFF
-	-	TRBV6-5	TRBJ2-7	TGTGCCAGCAGTTACGACCGACAGATCTACGAGCAGTACTTC	CASSYDRQIYEQYF
-	-	TRBV23-1	TRBJ1-6	TGCGCCAGCTCTCAGGAGGGTTCACCCCTCCACTTT	CASSQEGSPLHF
-	-	TRBV6-5	TRBJ1-4	TGTGCCAGCAGTCAGGGGACTAATGAAAAACTGTTTTTT	CASSQGTNEKLFF
-	-	TRBV4-2	TRBJ2-3	TGTGCCAGCAGCCACCGCGCAACTCAGGGGACACGCACAGATACGCAGTATTTT	CASSHRATQGTRTDTQYF
-	-	TRBV5-4	TRBJ2-1	TGTGCCAGCAGCTTGGAGGTGGGGGCCTACTACAATGAGCAGTTCTTC	CASSLEVGAYYNEQFF
-	-	TRBV2	TRBJ2-5	TGTGCCAGCTCCTGGGCGGGAAGCATAGAGACCCAGTACTTC	CASSWAGSIETQYF
TRBD1	-	TRBV6-2/TRBV6-3	TRBJ2-5	TGTGCCAGCAGTCCCCCCTACAGGGGGCTTAAGGAGACCCAGTACTTC	CASSPPYRGLKETQYF
-	-	TRBV30	TRBJ2-7	TGTGCCTGGAGGACAGATTCCTACGAGCAGTACTTC	CAWRTDSYEQYF
-	-	TRBV14	TRBJ2-1	TGTGCCAGCAGCCAAGAGTTGAGTTCGGCCTACAATGAGCAGTTCTTC	CASSQELSSAYNEQFF
-	-	TRBV11-3	TRBJ2-1	TGTGCCAGCAGCTTGGGGCGGGGCTATGACAATGAGCAGTTCTTC	CASSLGRGYDNEQFF
TRBD1	once	TRBV6-2/TRBV6-3	TRBJ2-1	TGTGCCAGCAGTCAGACGTGGACAGGGGTCAATGAGCAGTTCTTC	CASSQTWTGVNEQFF
-	-	TRBV9	TRBJ2-3	TGTGCCAGCAGCGTAGGAATTAGCGGAGACACAGATACGCAGTATTTT	CASSVGISGDTDTQYF
TRBD2	few	TRBV2	TRBJ2-5	TGTGCCAGCAGTTGGACTAGCGGGATCCAAGAGACCCAGTACTTC	CASSWTSGIQETQYF
TRBD1	-	TRBV6-2/TRBV6-3	TRBJ2-7	TGTGCCAGCAGTTCGAGGAGCGGGACAGGGTCTTCCGAGCAGTACTTC	CASSSRSGTGSSEQYF
-	-	TRBV11-2	TRBJ2-7	TGTGCCAGCAGCTTAGGGAGTGTCGGCGAGCAGTACTTC	CASSLGSVGEQYF
TRBD1	few	TRBV19	TRBJ1-5	TGTGCCAGTAGTAAACTTCAGACAGGGCATAGCAATCAGCCCCAGCATTTT	CASSKLQTGHSNQPQHF
-	-	TRBV20-1	TRBJ2-3	TGCAGTGCCCTTATGGATACGCAGTATTTT	CSALMDTQYF
TRBD2	-	TRBV5-1	TRBJ2-7	TGCGCCAGCAGCGCTTCGGGGGGGCAATACGAGCAGTACTTC	CASSASGGQYEQYF
-	-	TRBV27	TRBJ1-5	TGTGCCAGCAGTAATCGGGACACTACTCAGCCCCAGCATTTT	CASSNRDTTQPQHF
-	-	TRBV5-6	TRBJ1-2	TGTGCCAGCAGCTACGGACAGTCCTATGGCTACACCTTC	CASSYGQSYGYTF
-	-	TRBV11-1	TRBJ1-5	TGTGCCAGCAGCTTAGGGCCCAATCAGCCCCAGCATTTT	CASSLGPNQPQHF
TRBD2	-	TRBV3-1/TRBV3-2	TRBJ2-5	TGTGCCAGCAGCCAAAGGAGCCTAGCGGGGGGAGGGGAGACCCAGTACTTC	CASSQRSLAGGGETQYF
-	-	TRBV2	TRBJ1-2	TGTGCCAGCAGTGAAAGAGGTCCTAACTATGGCTACACCTTC	CASSERGPNYGYTF
-	few	TRBV4-2	TRBJ1-5	TGTGCCAGCAGCCGGGACACCTTAAATCAGCCCCAGCATTTT	CASSRDTLNQPQHF
TRBD1	-	TRBV2	TRBJ1-1	TGTGCCAGCCGAGCGACAGGGGGTGTCACTGAAGCTTTCTTT	CASRATGGVTEAFF
TRBD2	-	TRBV11-2	TRBJ2-7	TGTGCCAGCAGCTTAGGCCCCGGGACTAGCCTCTACGAGCAGTACTTC	CASSLGPGTSLYEQYF
TRBD1	-	TRBV7-9	TRBJ2-2	TGTGCCAGCAGCTTCGACAGGGGGCGGATCACCGGGGAGCTGTTTTTT	CASSFDRGRITGELFF
-	few	TRBV9	TRBJ2-2	TGTGCCAGCAGCGTATATAGCACCGGGGAGCTGTTTTTT	CASSVYSTGELFF
TRBD1	-	TRBV7-6	TRBJ1-2	TGTGCCAGCAGCTCGGGACAGGGCTATGGCTACACCTTC	CASSSGQGYGYTF
-	-	TRBV5-6	TRBJ1-2	TGTGCCAGCAGCGGAGACAGACCTGACTATGGCTACACCTTC	CASSGDRPDYGYTF
-	-	TRBV30	TRBJ2-3	TGTGCCTGGAGTCCTAGCGGCACAGATACGCAGTATTTT	CAWSPSGTDTQYF
-	-	TRBV2	TRBJ2-6	TGTGCCAGCAGTGAAATGGCCGGGGCCAACGTCCTGACTTTC	CASSEMAGANVLTF
-	few	TRBV10-1	TRBJ2-1	TGCGCCAGCGCCCGGAGCCCCTACAATGAGCAGTTCTTC	CASARSPYNEQFF
-	once	TRBV19	TRBJ1-6	TGTGCCAGTACCGTAGCCGCGGGGGGTTATTCACCCCTCCACTTT	CASTVAAGGYSPLHF
-	-	TRBV6-5	TRBJ2-5	TGTGCCAGCAGTTTTCTATCTTCACGGGGAGAGACCCAGTACTTC	CASSFLSSRGETQYF
-	-	TRBV4-2	TRBJ2-3	TGTGCCAGCAGCCAGTCGGAGACAGATACGCAGTATTTT	CASSQSETDTQYF
TRBD1	few	TRBV2	TRBJ1-1	TGTGCCATTAAGACAGGGGACATCACTGAAGCTTTCTTT	CAIKTGDITEAFF
TRBD1	-	TRBV7-3	TRBJ2-3	TGTGCCAGCAGCCCAGGGGACAGGGGTTTTACGGATACGCAGTATTTT	CASSPGDRGFTDTQYF
-	-	TRBV18	TRBJ1-1	TGTGCCAGCTCACCAGTCGGGGGAGCTGAAGCTTTCTTT	CASSPVGGAEAFF
TRBD1	-	TRBV28	TRBJ1-4	TGTGCCAGCAGTTTCCTCCAGGGACAGGGGACCAATGAAAAACTGTTTTTT	CASSFLQGQGTNEKLFF
-	-	TRBV6-5	TRBJ1-1	TGTGCCAGCAAAAACCCAGGGTCCCCTGAAGCTTTCTTT	CASKNPGSPEAFF
-	-	TRBV2	TRBJ2-1	TGTGCCAGCAGTGAAAATCCTAGCCAGAATGAGCAGTTCTTC	CASSENPSQNEQFF
TRBD1	-	TRBV7-8	TRBJ1-5	TGTGCCAGCAGCCAGGACAGGGTCAGCAATCAGCCCCAGCATTTT	CASSQDRVSNQPQHF
TRBD1	-	TRBV9	TRBJ1-2	TGTGCCAGCAGCCCGGACAGGAACTATGGCTACACCTTC	CASSPDRNYGYTF
-	-	TRBV20-1	TRBJ2-3	TGCAGTGCTAGTCGGCGGATTAGCACAGATACGCAGTATTTT	CSASRRISTDTQYF
TRBD2	-	TRBV9	TRBJ2-2	TGTGCCAGCAGCCTTAGACCCGGGACTAGCGGGACCGGGGAGCTGTTTTTT	CASSLRPGTSGTGELFF
-	-	TRBV7-9	TRBJ1-2	TGTGCCAGCAGCCCCAACTTGGACAGTTCAGTCAATGGCTACACCTTC	CASSPNLDSSVNGYTF
-	-	TRBV3-1/TRBV3-2	TRBJ1-1	TGTGCCAGCGGCCCCCACTCCGGTCTCTCTGAAGCTTTCTTT	CASGPHSGLSEAFF
-	-	TRBV24-1	TRBJ2-3	TGTGCCACCAGTGATTGGAGGGCGGGCCCTCGGAAGTATTTT	CATSDWRAGPRKYF
-	once	TRBV25-1	TRBJ2-7	TGTGCCAGCAGTGACCTGACAGAGGAGCAGTACTTC	CASSDLTEEQYF
-	-	TRBV6-1	TRBJ1-1	TGTGCCAGCAGTGAAGTAACAGGAAGGGTTGAAGCTTTCTTT	CASSEVTGRVEAFF
TRBD1	-	TRBV5-4	TRBJ2-7	TGTGCCAGCAGCTTGACAGGGGGCGAGCAGTACTTC	CASSLTGGEQYF
TRBD2	-	TRBV9	TRBJ2-1	TGTGCCAGCAGCGCCCTGGGACTAGCGGGAGTGAATGAGCAGTTCTTC	CASSALGLAGVNEQFF